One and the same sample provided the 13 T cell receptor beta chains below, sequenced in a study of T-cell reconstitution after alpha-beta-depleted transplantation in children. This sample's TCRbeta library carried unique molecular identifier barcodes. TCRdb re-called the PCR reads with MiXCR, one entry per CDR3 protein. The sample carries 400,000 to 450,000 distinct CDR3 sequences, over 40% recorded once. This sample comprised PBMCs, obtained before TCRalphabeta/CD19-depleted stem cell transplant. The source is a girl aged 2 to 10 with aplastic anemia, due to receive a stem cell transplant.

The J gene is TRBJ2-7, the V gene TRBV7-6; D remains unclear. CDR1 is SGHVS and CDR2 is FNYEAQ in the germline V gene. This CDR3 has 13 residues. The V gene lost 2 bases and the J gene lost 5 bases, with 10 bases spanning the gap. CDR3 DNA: TGTGCCAGCAGCTTACTGGAGCGAGACGAGCAGTACTTC. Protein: CASSLLERDEQYF.

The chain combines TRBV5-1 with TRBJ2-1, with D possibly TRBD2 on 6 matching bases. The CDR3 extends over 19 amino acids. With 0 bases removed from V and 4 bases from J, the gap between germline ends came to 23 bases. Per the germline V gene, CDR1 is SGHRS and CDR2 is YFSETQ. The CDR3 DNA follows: TGCGCCAGCAGCTTGGCCTCCTCCGGGCGCGGAGGGGTTTACAATGAGCAGTTCTTC. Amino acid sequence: CASSLASSGRGGVYNEQFF.

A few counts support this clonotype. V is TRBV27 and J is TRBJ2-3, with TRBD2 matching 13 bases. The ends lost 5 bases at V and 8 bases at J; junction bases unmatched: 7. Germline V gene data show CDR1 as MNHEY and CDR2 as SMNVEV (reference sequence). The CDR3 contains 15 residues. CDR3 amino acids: CASSPGLAGATTQYF. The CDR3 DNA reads TGTGCCAGCAGTCCAGGACTAGCGGGGGCAACTACGCAGTATTTT.

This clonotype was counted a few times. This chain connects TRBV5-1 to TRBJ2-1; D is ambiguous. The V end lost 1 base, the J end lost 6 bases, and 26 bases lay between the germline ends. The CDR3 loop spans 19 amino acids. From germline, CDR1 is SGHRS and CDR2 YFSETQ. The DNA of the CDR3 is TGCGCCAGCAGCTTGTTCGGGTACAGCCTTGACTTTCAGCGCAATGAGCAGTTCTTC. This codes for CASSLFGYSLDFQRNEQFF.

Written as DNA, the CDR3 is TGTGCCAGCAGCTCAGGTGGGGGACAGGGGGCACGGGAGCAGTACTTC. This translates into CASSSGGGQGAREQYF. The rearrangement uses TRBV7-9 and TRBJ2-7; 12 bases align to TRBD1. The CDR3 runs 16 residues. CDR1 SEHNR and CDR2 FQNEAQ come from the germline V gene (reference sequence). Trimming took 4 bases from V and 7 from J; bases not matched to a gene: 11. The complete variable domain, with remaining parts taken from reference TRBV7-9 and TRBJ2-7, reads DTGVSQNPRHKITKRGQNVTFRCDPISEHNRLYWYRQTLGQGPEFLTYFQNEAQLEKSRLLSDRFSAERPKGSFSTLEIQRTEQGDSAMYLCASSSGGGQGAREQYFGPGTRLTVT.

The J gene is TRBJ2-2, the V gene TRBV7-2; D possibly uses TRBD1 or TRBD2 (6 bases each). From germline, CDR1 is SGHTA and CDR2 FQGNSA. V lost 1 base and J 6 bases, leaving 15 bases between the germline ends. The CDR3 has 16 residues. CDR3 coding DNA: TGTGCCAGCAGCTTAGAGGAGGGACACCCTTCCGGGGAGCTGTTTTTT. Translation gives CASSLEEGHPSGELFF. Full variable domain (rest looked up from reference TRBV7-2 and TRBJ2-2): GAGVSQSPSNKVTEKGKDVELRCDPISGHTALYWYRQSLGQGLEFLIYFQGNSAPDKSGLPSDRFSAERTGGSVSTLTIQRTQQEDSAVYLCASSLEEGHPSGELFFGEGSRLTVL.

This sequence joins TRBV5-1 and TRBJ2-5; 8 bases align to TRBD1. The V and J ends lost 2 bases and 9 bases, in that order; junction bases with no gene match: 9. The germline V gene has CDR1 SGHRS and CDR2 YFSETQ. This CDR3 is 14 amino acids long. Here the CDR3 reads CASSFATGERAQYF. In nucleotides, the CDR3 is TGCGCCAGCAGCTTCGCGACAGGGGAGAGGGCCCAGTACTTC.

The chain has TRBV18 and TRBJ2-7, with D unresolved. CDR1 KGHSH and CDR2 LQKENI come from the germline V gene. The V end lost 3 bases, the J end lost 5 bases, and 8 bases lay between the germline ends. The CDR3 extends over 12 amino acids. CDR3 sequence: CASSPEKNEQYF. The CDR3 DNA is TGTGCCAGCTCACCGGAAAAGAACGAGCAGTACTTC.

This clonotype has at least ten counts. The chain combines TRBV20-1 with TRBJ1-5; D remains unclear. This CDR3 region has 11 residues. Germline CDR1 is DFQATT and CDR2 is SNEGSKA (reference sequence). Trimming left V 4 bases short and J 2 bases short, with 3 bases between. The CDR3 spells CSAKGNQPQHF. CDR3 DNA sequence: TGCAGTGCTAAAGGCAATCAGCCCCAGCATTTT.

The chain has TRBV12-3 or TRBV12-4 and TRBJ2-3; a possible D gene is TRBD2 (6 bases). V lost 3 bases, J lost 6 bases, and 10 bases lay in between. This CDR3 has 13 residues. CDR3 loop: CASSFTGRDTQYF. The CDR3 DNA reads TGTGCCAGCAGTTTCACTGGGAGGGATACGCAGTATTTT.

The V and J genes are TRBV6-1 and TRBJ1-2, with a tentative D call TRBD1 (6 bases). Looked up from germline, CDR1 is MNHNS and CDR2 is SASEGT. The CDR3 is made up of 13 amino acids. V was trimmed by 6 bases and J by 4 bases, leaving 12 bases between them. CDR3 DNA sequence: TGTGCCAGCAGAGCAGGGGCGTCCTATGGCTACACCTTC. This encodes CASRAGASYGYTF.

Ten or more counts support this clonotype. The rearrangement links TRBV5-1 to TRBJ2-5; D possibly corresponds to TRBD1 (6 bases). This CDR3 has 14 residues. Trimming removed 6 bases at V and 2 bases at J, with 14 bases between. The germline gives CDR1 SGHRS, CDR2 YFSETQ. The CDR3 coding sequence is TGCGCCAGCACGAAAGGAGGACAGCAAGAGACCCAGTACTTC. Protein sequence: CASTKGGQQETQYF.

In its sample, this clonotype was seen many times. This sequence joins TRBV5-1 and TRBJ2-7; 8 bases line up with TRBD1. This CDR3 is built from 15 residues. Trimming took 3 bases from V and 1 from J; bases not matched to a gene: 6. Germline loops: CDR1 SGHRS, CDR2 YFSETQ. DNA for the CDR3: TGCGCCAGCAGCTGGGGACAGGCGAAATCCTACGAGCAGTACTTC. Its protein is CASSWGQAKSYEQYF.